One sample yielded the 29 T cell receptor beta chains listed below, sequenced in a study of blood T cells in healthy people across ages. Together with a sample-barcoded 5' primer, a J-beta primer mix was included in a second PCR lasting roughly 6 to 12 cycles. MiXCR was run by TCRdb on the 5' RACE reads, yielding one entry per CDR3 protein. This sample carries about 730,000 distinct CDR3 sequences, 35% to 45% of them seen once, and the ten largest clones take approximately 22%. The sequenced material came from blood. The receptor source for this set is a woman in her sixties or seventies in good health.

This clonotype was picked up a small number of times. The rearrangement joins TRBV6-2 or TRBV6-3 to TRBJ2-1, with D tentatively TRBD2 (5 bases). The CDR3 sequence is 15 residues long. The V gene lost 2 bases and the J gene lost 2 bases, with 10 bases spanning the gap. In germline, CDR1 is MNHEY, CDR2 SVGEGT. DNA for the CDR3: TGTGCCAGCAGTTACCGAGCGGAGACCTACAATGAGCAGTTCTTC. It yields the protein CASSYRAETYNEQFF.

This clonotype was observed a handful of times. This rearrangement joins TRBV20-1 to TRBJ2-1; 14 bases fit TRBD2. CDR3 length: 16 amino acids. Germline-derived CDR1 and CDR2 are DFQATT and SNEGSKA (reference sequence). V dropped 3 bases and J dropped 7; count of bases not matched to a gene: 8. In nucleotides, the CDR3 is TGCAGTGCTAGGCAGACTAGCGGGGGGGCGAGGAATGAGCAGTTCTTC. Translating it yields CSARQTSGGARNEQFF.

The chain links TRBV3-1 to TRBJ2-3; no definite D call. Germline-derived CDR1 and CDR2 are LGHDT and YNNKEL (reference sequence). The CDR3 contains 13 residues. V lost 2 bases and J lost 5, with 8 bases in between. CDR3 nucleotides: TGTGCCAGCAGCCAAAAAGGGTTAGATACGCAGTATTTT. The encoded protein is CASSQKGLDTQYF.

This clonotype was seen more than once but under ten times. The rearrangement links TRBV29-1 to TRBJ2-7, with TRBD2 identical over 7 bases. The V gene's germline CDR1 is SQVTM and CDR2 ANQGSEA. V was pared by 6 bases and J by 0 bases, with 5 bases of the junction left unmatched. The CDR3 is 13 residues long. The CDR3 sequence: CSVRAGYSYEQYF. CDR3 DNA sequence: TGCAGCGTCCGAGCGGGGTACTCCTACGAGCAGTACTTC.

J is TRBJ2-5 and V is TRBV3-1; TRBD2 aligns across 9 bases. The J call may be wrong; the DNA end is better matched by TRBJ2-7. This CDR3 contains 18 residues. The germline gives CDR1 LGHDT, CDR2 YNNKEL (reference sequence). The CDR3 sequence: CASSQEKEAGGPVGEQYF. CDR3 coding DNA: TGTGCCAGCAGCCAAGAAAAGGAGGCGGGAGGGCCCGTTGGCGAGCAGTACTTC.

The chain links TRBV11-1 to TRBJ1-2; possibly TRBD1 for D (6 bases). There are 13 residues in the CDR3. V lost 3 bases and J lost 7, with 12 bases in between. Germline assignment: CDR1 SGHAT and CDR2 FQDESV (reference sequence). CDR3 in DNA: TGTGCCAGCAGCTTGAACAGGGAGGTTGGCTACACCTTC. It translates to CASSLNREVGYTF.

This clonotype has only one observation. The chain is built from TRBV20-1 and TRBJ1-2; D gene ambiguous. V lost 4 bases, J lost 2 bases, and 8 bases lay in between. The germline V gene encodes CDR1 DFQATT and CDR2 SNEGSKA (reference sequence). This CDR3 is built from 12 residues. CDR3 amino acids: CSATGSNYGYTF. The CDR3 DNA is TGCAGTGCTACCGGGAGCAACTATGGCTACACCTTC.

The gene calls are TRBV6-2 or TRBV6-3 and TRBJ1-5; D possibly corresponds to TRBD1 (5 bases). V shed 2 bases and J shed 3 bases, with 14 bases lying between them. Germline CDR1 MNHEY, CDR2 SVGEGT. The CDR3 contains 16 residues. The DNA of the CDR3 is TGTGCCAGCAGTTACGGAGTGGGACTCGTCAATCAGCCCCAGCATTTT. This codes for CASSYGVGLVNQPQHF.

The chain links TRBV5-1 to TRBJ2-7; D tentatively fits TRBD1 or TRBD2 (5 bases each). Germline CDR1 is SGHRS and CDR2 is YFSETQ. Trimming removed 1 base at V and 2 bases at J, with 10 bases between. The length of the CDR3 is 14 residues. This CDR3 is CASSLLGTTYEQYF. CDR3 nucleotides: TGCGCCAGCAGCTTGCTAGGGACGACCTACGAGCAGTACTTC.

The chain couples TRBV7-9 to TRBJ1-1, with TRBD1 as a possible D gene (6 bases). V was shortened by 5 bases and J by 5 bases, with 21 bases between the two germline ends. The CDR3 has 16 residues. CDR1 is SEHNR, CDR2 FQNEAQ, per germline (reference sequence). This CDR3 is CASSISGTRDGTEAFF. The CDR3 DNA is TGTGCCAGCAGCATTTCCGGGACACGGGACGGGACTGAAGCTTTCTTT.

The V and J genes are TRBV29-1 and TRBJ2-7; TRBD1 agrees at 7 bases. Germline trimming cut 4 bases from V and 6 bases from J; bases unmatched to any gene: 9. Per germline, CDR1 SQVTM and CDR2 ANQGSEA. The CDR3 runs to 13 residues. The CDR3 coding sequence is TGCAGCGTTGGGGCAGGGGGTGGGCGCGAGCAGTACTTC. Its translation is CSVGAGGGREQYF.

For this clonotype: A single base separates this from a much larger clone, so it may be a read error. This rearrangement joins TRBV4-3 to TRBJ2-1; D is unresolved. V was cut by 0 bases and J by 5 bases, with 11 bases left in between. Looked up from germline, CDR1 is LGHNA and CDR2 is YSLEER. The CDR3 consists of 15 residues. CDR3 region: CASSQEVQRDNEQFF. CDR3 DNA sequence: TGCGCCAGCAGCCAAGAAGTGCAGCGAGACAATGAGCAGTTCTTC.

The chain combines TRBV6-6 with TRBJ1-5, with 9 bases matching TRBD1. Germline CDR1 MNHNY, CDR2 SVGAGI (reference sequence). The CDR3 contains 17 residues. The V segment lost 0 bases and the J segment 2 bases; nucleotides outside the gene matches: 5. The CDR3, as DNA: TGTGCCAGCAGTTACTCACAGGGGGCGACGGGCAATCAGCCCCAGCATTTT. It is translated as CASSYSQGATGNQPQHF.

The gene calls are TRBV4-3 and TRBJ2-1, with 7 bases that match TRBD2. Near its end, the DNA agrees better with TRBJ2-7, so the J call may be wrong. The CDR3 spans 16 residues. The V gene's germline CDR1 is LGHNA and CDR2 YSLEER. This CDR3 is CASSQGGRSSYNEQYF. CDR3 DNA: TGCGCCAGCAGCCAGGGGGGGAGGAGCTCCTACAATGAGCAGTACTTC.

The chain has TRBV6-2 or TRBV6-3 and TRBJ1-1, with D perhaps matching TRBD1 (5 bases). This CDR3 contains 14 residues. V lost 6 bases to trimming and J lost 0 bases, with 11 bases between them. Germline values: CDR1 MNHEY, CDR2 SVGEGT. CDR3 DNA: TGTGCCAGCAGAAAGACAGAGATGAACACTGAAGCTTTCTTT. It codes for CASRKTEMNTEAFF.

The chain carries TRBV5-1 and TRBJ2-3; 9 bases fit TRBD2. This CDR3 has 15 amino acids. The V gene end was trimmed by 3 bases and the J gene end by 1 base; junction bases not matched to a gene: 3. The V gene's germline CDR1 is SGHRS and CDR2 YFSETQ. The CDR3 sequence: CASSSLAGRTDTQYF. In DNA, the CDR3 is TGCGCCAGCAGCTCTCTAGCGGGGCGCACAGATACGCAGTATTTT.

This chain links TRBV7-8 with TRBJ2-5, with 8 nucleotides matching TRBD2. The J call is doubtful: the DNA matches TRBJ2-7 better. This CDR3 has 16 amino acids. Per germline, CDR1 SGHVS and CDR2 FQNEAQ. The CDR3 DNA sequence: TGTGCCAGCAGCCGGACTAGCTCGCCCGGGTCGGACGAGCAGTACTTC. It yields the protein CASSRTSSPGSDEQYF.

This clonotype was seen more than once but under ten times. The chain uses TRBV20-1 and TRBJ2-1; 11 positions agree with TRBD2. J gave up 6 bases and V 5 bases, and 3 bases lay outside the gene matches. There are 13 residues in the CDR3. CDR1 is DFQATT, CDR2 SNEGSKA, per germline (reference sequence). Here the CDR3 DNA reads TGCAGTGCTGCCGGGACTAGCGGCAATGAGCAGTTCTTC. It translates to CSAAGTSGNEQFF.

As concerns this clonotype: A read error is possible here, since a much larger clone lies one base away. This chain connects TRBV29-1 to TRBJ2-7; D assignment may be TRBD1 or TRBD2 (5 bases each). CDR3 size: 12 residues. CDR1 SQVTM and CDR2 ANQGSEA come from the germline V gene. CDR3 protein: CRVGGQTYEQYF. CDR3 nucleotides: TGCCGCGTAGGAGGACAAACCTACGAGCAGTACTTC.

CDR3 bases: TGTGCCATCAGGCTTTCGAGCTCCTACAATGAGCAGTACTTC. The encoded protein is CAIRLSSSYNEQYF. V is TRBV10-3 and J is TRBJ2-1; D call uncertain. The tail of the sequence fits TRBJ2-7 better, so the J call may be wrong. This CDR3 has 14 residues. The germline V gene encodes CDR1 ENHRY and CDR2 SYGVKD.

The chain carries TRBV7-7 and TRBJ2-5; D is unresolved. The CDR3 sequence is 14 residues long. V was cut by 4 bases and J by 3 bases, with 12 bases left in between. Germline V gene lookup returns CDR1 SSHAT and CDR2 FNYEAQ (reference sequence). As DNA, the CDR3 is TGTGCCAGCAGCTCCCGGCCAGCCGAAGAGACCCAGTACTTC. This sequence encodes CASSSRPAEETQYF. Variable domain in full (rest from reference TRBV7-7 and TRBJ2-5): GAGVSQSPRYKVTKRGQDVTLRCDPISSHATLYWYQQALGQGPEFLTYFNYEAQPDKSGLPSDRFSAERPEGSISTLTIQRTEQRDSAMYRCASSSRPAEETQYFGPGTRLLVL.

There are a few counts of this clonotype. The chain joins TRBV7-9 to TRBJ2-5, with D hard to call. With 4 bases removed from V and 5 bases from J, the gap between germline ends came to 17 bases. Per germline, CDR1 SEHNR and CDR2 FQNEAQ (reference sequence). The CDR3 contains 15 residues. The chain's CDR3 is CASSSGLSPRETQYF. CDR3 nucleotide sequence: TGTGCCAGCAGCTCCGGGCTAAGCCCAAGGGAGACCCAGTACTTC. The variable domain in full, with the rest retrieved from reference TRBV7-9 and TRBJ2-5, is DTGVSQNPRHKITKRGQNVTFRCDPISEHNRLYWYRQTLGQGPEFLTYFQNEAQLEKSRLLSDRFSAERPKGSFSTLEIQRTEQGDSAMYLCASSSGLSPRETQYFGPGTRLLVL.

This clonotype was seen just once. This chain links TRBV28 with TRBJ2-1; TRBD2 matches at 8 bases. The V segment lost 8 bases and the J segment 6 bases; nucleotides outside the gene matches: 12. Germline CDR1 and CDR2: MDHEN and SYDVKM. The CDR3 length is 15 residues. The CDR3 DNA reads TGTGCCAGCCGGGGGACTAGAGTATGGGGCAATGAGCAGTTCTTC. It translates to CASRGTRVWGNEQFF. The complete variable domain, with remaining parts taken from reference TRBV28 and TRBJ2-1, reads DVKVTQSSRYLVKRTGEKVFLECVQDMDHENMFWYRQDPGLGLRLIYFSYDVKMKEKGDIPEGYSVSREKKERFSLILESASTNQTSMYLCASRGTRVWGNEQFFGPGTRLTVL.

This chain uses TRBV6-6 with TRBJ1-1; D remains unclear. The V gene lost 6 bases and the J gene lost 6 bases, with 11 bases spanning the gap. The CDR3 loop spans 12 amino acids. The germline V gene has CDR1 MNHNY and CDR2 SVGAGI (reference sequence). CDR3 protein: CASSVGRAEAFF. The CDR3 bases are TGTGCCAGCAGCGTCGGGCGGGCTGAAGCTTTCTTT.

The chain is built from TRBV28 and TRBJ1-2, with D possibly being TRBD1 (5 bases). Germline assignment: CDR1 MDHEN and CDR2 SYDVKM. The CDR3 consists of 12 residues. V was cut by 7 bases and J by 8 bases, with 14 bases left in between. This CDR3 reads CASTFSGSGYTF. Here the CDR3 DNA reads TGTGCCAGCACATTTTCAGGGAGCGGCTACACCTTC.

The chain couples TRBV29-1 to TRBJ2-5, with D possibly matching TRBD2 (6 bases). CDR1 and CDR2 from the germline V gene are SQVTM and ANQGSEA. CDR3 length: 13 residues. V was cut by 7 bases and J by 1 base, with 13 bases left in between. CDR3 sequence (DNA): TGCAGCGCGCTTGGGGGGTGCCAAGAGACCCAGTACTTC. It specifies CSALGGCQETQYF.

The DNA for the CDR3 is TGCAGGAGGGGGCATGATTACAACGAGCAGTACTTC. It is translated as CRRGHDYNEQYF. The chain carries TRBV20-1 and TRBJ2-7; 7 bases match TRBD1. CDR3 length equals 12 residues. The germline CDR1 and CDR2 sequences are DFQATT and SNEGSKA (reference sequence).

This chain links TRBV20-1 with TRBJ2-3; perhaps D is TRBD1 or TRBD2 (5 bases each). Germline CDR1 is DFQATT and CDR2 is SNEGSKA (reference sequence). V lost 7 bases and J 5 bases, leaving 19 bases between the germline ends. This CDR3 comprises 14 residues. The CDR3 region is CSGSTREGIDTQYF. The DNA of the CDR3 is TGCAGTGGCTCGACCCGAGAGGGGATAGATACGCAGTATTTT.

The CDR3 sequence is CASSSPGLAGVSYEQYF. The CDR3 DNA sequence: TGTGCCAGCAGTTCTCCGGGACTAGCGGGAGTCTCCTACGAGCAGTACTTC. The chain is built from TRBV28 and TRBJ2-7, with 14 bases lining up with TRBD2. V gave up 4 bases and J gave up 0 bases; unmatched junction bases: 5. This CDR3 spans 17 amino acids. The germline gives CDR1 MDHEN, CDR2 SYDVKM.